This T cell receptor beta chain is drawn from a study of patients and donors after allogeneic stem cell transplantation. Deletions cut 2 bases from V and 3 bases from J, with 14 bases between. CDR1 and CDR2 (germline): DFQATT, SNEGSKA (reference sequence). The CDR3 totals 14 residues. Using its own MiXCR run on the RT-PCR reads, TCRdb lists one record per CDR3 protein. The sample holds approximately 98,000 distinct CDR3 sequences, approximately 40% seen once. This sequence was found in a human donor who was either an allogeneic HSCT recipient or a stem cell or donor lymphocyte infusion donor (not recorded which). It is not recorded whose cells these are; they may come from a transplant donor. The sample comprised blood, either unsorted or a sorted T cell fraction (not recorded which). This chain connects TRBV20-1 to TRBJ2-7; D may correspond to TRBD1 or TRBD2 (5 bases each). CDR3 in DNA: TGCAGTGCTAGAAAGAGGAGGCAGGGCTACGAGCAGTACTTC. Protein sequence: CSARKRRQGYEQYF.